The subject of this entry is one T cell receptor (beta chain). Which antigen it targets is not known. The record has no base qualities; no much larger clone is one base away. This entry is derived from a study of CD4 T cells in relation to SARS-CoV-2 and coronaviruses (dated by TCRdb to about 2021). At the level of the whole study: In the ViraFEST assay, PBMCs were grown with antigen for roughly ten days, and TCR beta CDR3s were then sequenced to identify antigen-specific clonal expansions. An HIV-1 Nef peptide pool or a no-peptide culture served as the negative reference condition. Using patient-derived lymphoblastoid cell lines, the shared crossreactive spike epitopes were mapped to their HLA restriction. At the level of individual TCR clonotypes, the study evaluated whether memory CD4+ T cells crossreact between the spike proteins of SARS-CoV-2 and those of common cold coronaviruses. The Adaptive Biotechnologies TCR-sequencing kit was used to sequence samples from a few pre-COVID donors and the naive versus memory experiments, whereas other data were Illumina-based. A different, Illumina-based TCR-beta assay was used to sequence expansion assays from other donors in the study. The investigation overall reported the following: Crossreactive clones showed significantly weaker SARS-CoV-2-driven expansion than monoreactive clones, consistent with antigenic imprinting. Crossreactivity analysis centred on spike protein, so crossreactivity against other viral proteins was not assessed. Because no donor provided both pre-pandemic and post-infection samples, tracing the source of pre-existing responses was limited. Around three fifths of donors had memory CD4+ clonotypes that crossrecognized SARS-CoV-2 and at least one common cold coronavirus spike. Small numbers of patients and of tested TCRs limited the study.

CD4+ T cells from unexposed donors were collected before the COVID-19 pandemic (2011-2018). After about 10 days of culture, CD4+ T cells were isolated with the EasySep CD4+ T cell isolation kit. Unexposed donor CD4+ T cells were tested for reactivity to SARS-CoV-2 S and N and four common cold coronavirus spike pools, as cell number allowed. About 2 million PBMCs per well were cultured in IMDM with around 5% human AB serum and around 10 IU/ml IL-2. Half of the culture medium was replaced with fresh IL-2-containing medium on days 3 and 7. In general, every peptide culture condition was set up in three replicate wells. The leukapheresis product used for the unexposed donors was purchased from a commercial source. PBMCs were isolated from leukapheresis product or whole blood by Ficoll-Paque PLUS gradient centrifugation. The PBMCs went either fresh into the expansion assay or into cryopreservation at -140 degrees C. The QIAamp Micro DNA Kit was used to extract genomic DNA from the CD4+ T cells.

To prepare the library, the immunoSEQ multiplex PCR assay was applied. Per the original workflow: Preprocessing removed nonproductive sequences and CDR3s not starting with C, not ending with F or W, or shorter than 7 amino acids. Antigen-specific clonotypes were called with the MANAFEST web app on the basis of expansion relative to the reference and to other culture wells. A clone counted as positive if significantly expanded in 2 of 3 replicate wells versus the reference culture at FDR below 0.05. To be called positive, a clone also had to show significant expansion compared with every other tandem well and an odds ratio greater than 5. CDR3 homology was quantified as pairwise Levenshtein distance, calculated with the stringdist R package after three terminal residues were trimmed from each end. Drawn from immuneACCESS, this table holds only the in-frame rearrangements with V and J called that TCRdb kept. Clones are partly lost; checked studies trace under half to an unresolved V gene and leave the rest unexplained. The V and J calls and the clone size are those of that table, but D and trimming were determined from the DNA. The sample has some 14,000 clones on record, around 82% of them singletons. Roughly 18% of the sample goes to the ten largest clones.

The CDR3 spans 15 residues, from the cysteine through the phenylalanine. This entry keeps only the CDR3 DNA: 45 bases, framed from base 1. Reading the germline V gene gives CDR1 ENHRY and CDR2 SYGVKD. V is reduced by 7 bases and J by 0 bases, leaving a spacing of 14 bases between them. This chain is built from TRBV10-3 and TRBJ2-3, with an unclear D gene assignment. The sample was CD4+ T cells from PBMCs, cultured in vitro. The TCR comes from a human donor in good health. The base sequence is TGTGCCATCACGGACGGCGGAACTAGCACAGATACGCAGTATTTT. The resulting protein is CAITDGGTSTDTQYF.